A selection of T cell receptor beta chains follows, all from one sample in a study of cytomegalovirus exposure and HLA in healthy donors. Sequenced by immunoSEQ multiplex PCR; TCRdb stores in-frame clones only, minus some. Among about 56,000 clones listed, approximately 95% were seen once. Material for sequencing was PBMCs. Receptors originate from a woman between 18 and 29 years old in good health and CMV-seronegative. The CDR3 runs from the conserved cysteine through the conserved F or W. A D gene is named only where the DNA matches it firmly. Where a row states a size, it is once, few, many or the class of an expanded clone; other rows omit it.

cdr3_nt cdr3_aa j_call d_call clone_size v_call
TGTGCTAGTGGTTTTATTGGCGGGGGGCCATTCTCCTACAATGAGCAGTTCTTC CASGFIGGGPFSYNEQFF TRBJ2-1 TRBD2 . TRBV12-5
TGTGCCAGCAGTGTGGGGAGCGAAAACAATGAGCAGTTCTTC CASSVGSENNEQFF TRBJ2-1 . . TRBV6-1
TGCGCCAGCAGCTTTCGGGGTAGCGCTGAAAAACTGTTTTTT CASSFRGSAEKLFF TRBJ1-4 . once TRBV5-1
TGTGCCAGCAGTCCACTACAGGGTTCCCACAATGAGCAGTTCTTC CASSPLQGSHNEQFF TRBJ2-1 . . TRBV6-5
TGTGCCAGCAGGGCTAGGACAGGGGGCCGCACTGAAGCTTTCTTT CASRARTGGRTEAFF TRBJ1-1 TRBD1 . TRBV2
TGTGCCAGCAGCCAGGGGGCCTCTAACCAAGAGACCCAGTACTTC CASSQGASNQETQYF TRBJ2-5 . . TRBV4-2
TGTGCCAGCAGTGATCCGGACAGGGGGGTCGGCTACACCTTC CASSDPDRGVGYTF TRBJ1-2 TRBD1 once TRBV2
TGTGCCAGCAGCTTAGTAAGGAGACAGGCCCTTTCTAGCTATGGCTACACCTTC CASSLVRRQALSSYGYTF TRBJ1-2 . . TRBV7-8
TGTGCCTGGAGTGTATCTCGGGGAAACACCATATATTTT CAWSVSRGNTIYF TRBJ1-3 . . TRBV30
TGTGCCAGCAGCTTTTCGGGGGTTGACGCGCCCCTCCACTTT CASSFSGVDAPLHF TRBJ1-6 . . TRBV5-6
TGTGCCAGCAGCCCCAGGACAGGGGATGGCTACACCTTC CASSPRTGDGYTF TRBJ1-2 TRBD1 . TRBV7-9
TGTGCCAGCAGTCCACAGGGGGCGGTTCGAGATACGCAGTATTTT CASSPQGAVRDTQYF TRBJ2-3 TRBD1 few TRBV2
TGTGCCAGCAGTATAGCCCAGGGACAAGGGTTAAATGAGCAGTTCTTC CASSIAQGQGLNEQFF TRBJ2-1 . . TRBV6-6
TGTGCCAGCAGCATCACTAGCGGGACGGACACAGATACGCAGTATTTT CASSITSGTDTDTQYF TRBJ2-3 TRBD2 . TRBV7-9
TGTGCCAGCAGGGTTGGAGGGAAGTTCTTC CASRVGGKFF TRBJ2-1 . . TRBV2
TGTGCCAGCAGCTTACCCCCGGACAGTCTGAACACTGAAGCTTTCTTT CASSLPPDSLNTEAFF TRBJ1-1 . . TRBV7-9
TGCGCCAGCAGCTTGGGGGACAGGGGGCACAACGAGCAGTACTTC CASSLGDRGHNEQYF TRBJ2-7 TRBD1 . TRBV5-1
TGTGCCAGTGTAGCGTTCCCTGGGGATGAGCAGTTCTTC CASVAFPGDEQFF TRBJ2-1 . . TRBV2
TGCGCCAGCAAAGGGACTAGCGTGAGCACAGATACGCAGTATTTT CASKGTSVSTDTQYF TRBJ2-3 TRBD2 . TRBV5-1
TGTGCCAGCAGCTTGCCTAGCGGGGGGTCCTATCTTAGCGAGCAGTACTTC CASSLPSGGSYLSEQYF TRBJ2-7 TRBD2 . TRBV5-4
TGTGCCTGGAGTTTATGGGACTCCAACAATGAGCAGTTCTTC CAWSLWDSNNEQFF TRBJ2-1 . once TRBV30
TGTGCCAGCAGTGAGTGGACATTTCAGCCCCAGCATTTT CASSEWTFQPQHF TRBJ1-5 . few TRBV2
TGTGCCAGCAGCCAGACCGGGACTAGCTCCTCGTATACGCAGTATTTT CASSQTGTSSSYTQYF TRBJ2-3 TRBD2 once TRBV7-2
TGTGCCAGCAGCTGGTATCGGGACAGGAGCTCCTATAATTCACCCCTCCACTTT CASSWYRDRSSYNSPLHF TRBJ1-6 TRBD1 . TRBV7-9
TGTGCCAGCAGTGATGCTAGCGGGAAAAATGAGCAGTTCTTC CASSDASGKNEQFF TRBJ2-1 TRBD2 . TRBV6-4
TGTGCCAGCTCACCACCATCCAGGGCTTTTGTCGGCTACACCTTC CASSPPSRAFVGYTF TRBJ1-2 . . TRBV18
TGTGCCAGCAGCGAGGCCGGGGGAGGGGAGTATTTT CASSEAGGGEYF TRBJ2-3 TRBD2 . TRBV2
TGTGCCAGCAGTCGGACAGGGACTGAAGCTTTCTTT CASSRTGTEAFF TRBJ1-1 TRBD1 . TRBV11-3
TGTGCCAGCAGCCAATTAAGGGGAACGAGTGAGCAGTACTTC CASSQLRGTSEQYF TRBJ2-7 . . TRBV16
TGTGCCAGCAGCCCACGAGCGGGGGGCTCCTACGAGCAGTACTTC CASSPRAGGSYEQYF TRBJ2-7 TRBD2 once TRBV5-4
TGTGCCAGCACAGGCTTCAGAGGGGGGGCTGCCAATGAGCAGTTCTTC CASTGFRGGAANEQFF TRBJ2-1 . . TRBV27
TGTGCCAGCAGCGTACTAGCGGGCTTAAACACCGGGGAGCTGTTTTTT CASSVLAGLNTGELFF TRBJ2-2 TRBD2 . TRBV5-4
TGTGCTAGTGGTCCGAGGGAAGGGGGCACTCAGCCCCAGCATTTT CASGPREGGTQPQHF TRBJ1-5 TRBD1 . TRBV12-5
TGTGCCAGCAGCGTATGGCGGGGGGGCGCAGATACGCAGTATTTT CASSVWRGGADTQYF TRBJ2-3 TRBD2 . TRBV9
TGTGCCAGCAGTTTATATATGAACACTGAAGCTTTCTTT CASSLYMNTEAFF TRBJ1-1 . . TRBV27
TGTGCCAGCCGGGTCTCCAGTTTACTAGCCAAAAACATTCAGTACTTC CASRVSSLLAKNIQYF TRBJ2-4 . . TRBV2
TGTGCCAGTAGTTTGGACAGGGGGAATGAGCAGTTCTTC CASSLDRGNEQFF TRBJ2-1 TRBD1 . TRBV19
TGTGCCAGCAGCGTAGTGGCTAGCGGTCTGCAGTTCTTC CASSVVASGLQFF TRBJ2-1 TRBD2 . TRBV9
TGTGCCAGCAGCTTACTCATCAGTGGCACTGAAGCTTTCTTT CASSLLISGTEAFF TRBJ1-1 . . TRBV7-8
TGTGCCAGCAGCTTAGGCTACAGGGCTGGGTATGGCTACACCTTC CASSLGYRAGYGYTF TRBJ1-2 . . TRBV7-9
TGTGCCAGCAGCTTCTCATATCGGAGGACAGGGAGTGATGGCTACACCTTC CASSFSYRRTGSDGYTF TRBJ1-2 TRBD1 . TRBV7-2
TGTGCCAGCAGCGTAGGTAGTTTCCCGTCCAATGAGCAGTTCTTC CASSVGSFPSNEQFF TRBJ2-1 . . TRBV9
TGTGCCAGCAAGCGGGAACTGAACACTGAAGCTTTCTTT CASKRELNTEAFF TRBJ1-1 . . TRBV11-3
TGCGCCAGCAGACAGGAAGCGTTCCAAGAGACCCAGTACTTC CASRQEAFQETQYF TRBJ2-5 . . TRBV5-1
TGTGCCAGCAGCCCGCGACAGGGTCAAGAGACCCAGTACTTC CASSPRQGQETQYF TRBJ2-5 TRBD1 once TRBV7-9